This T cell receptor (beta chain) was recovered during a study of blood T cell repertoires in COVID-19. About the research overall: Whether acute or convalescent, the COVID-19 samples came from the United States, Italy and Spain. Nucleic acid was either cDNA or gDNA, and it came from T cells, B-cell-depleted T cells, or PBMCs.

Source study methods: Cell counts per sample came from amplifying reference gene primers. TCRdb's copy holds only in-frame clones and misses some; the assay was immunoSEQ multiplex PCR. V and J calls and clone size are those listed in that table; D and trimming were worked out from the DNA. Among 200,000 to 300,000 clones listed, about 87% were seen once. Input material: peripheral blood. The receptor comes from a human donor in a cohort sampled during active COVID-19.

CDR3 in DNA: TGCGCCAGCAGCCTCGAAAACAGGGGGGAAGAGACCCAGTACTTC. This encodes CASSLENRGEETQYF. The V and J genes are TRBV5-1 and TRBJ2-5, with TRBD1 identical over 8 bases. Germline-derived CDR1 and CDR2 are SGHRS and YFSETQ. The CDR3 runs to 15 residues. V lost 4 bases to trimming and J lost 3 bases; unmatched junction nucleotides: 8.